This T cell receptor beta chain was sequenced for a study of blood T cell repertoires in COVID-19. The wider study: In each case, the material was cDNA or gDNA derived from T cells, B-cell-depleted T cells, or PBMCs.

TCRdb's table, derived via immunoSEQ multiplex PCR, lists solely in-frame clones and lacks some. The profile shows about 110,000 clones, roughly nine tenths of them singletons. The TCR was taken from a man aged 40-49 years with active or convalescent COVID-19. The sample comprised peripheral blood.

CDR3 protein: CASSPAGDRTGGYF. The CDR3 region has the DNA TGTGCCAGCTCACCAGCGGGGGACCGGACAGGGGGGTACTTC. The rearrangement links TRBV18 to TRBJ2-7; 10 nucleotides line up with TRBD1. The CDR3 runs to 14 residues. With V trimmed by 2 bases and J by 12 bases, 10 bases remained unmatched. The V gene's germline CDR1 is KGHSH and CDR2 LQKENI.